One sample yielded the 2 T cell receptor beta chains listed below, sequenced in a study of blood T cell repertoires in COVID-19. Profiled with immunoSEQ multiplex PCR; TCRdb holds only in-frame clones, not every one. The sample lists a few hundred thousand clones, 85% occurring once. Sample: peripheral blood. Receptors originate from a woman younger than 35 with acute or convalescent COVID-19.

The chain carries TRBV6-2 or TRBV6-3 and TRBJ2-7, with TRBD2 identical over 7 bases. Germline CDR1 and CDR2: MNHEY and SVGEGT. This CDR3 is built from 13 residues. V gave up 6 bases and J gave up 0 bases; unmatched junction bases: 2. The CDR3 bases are TGTGCCAGCAGCAGCGGGGCCTCCTACGAGCAGTACTTC. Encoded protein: CASSSGASYEQYF.

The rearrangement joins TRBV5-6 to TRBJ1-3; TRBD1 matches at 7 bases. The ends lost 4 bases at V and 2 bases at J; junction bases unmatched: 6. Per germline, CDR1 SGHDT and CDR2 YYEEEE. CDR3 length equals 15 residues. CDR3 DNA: TGTGCCAGCAGCCCCCTCGACAGGGCTGGAAACACCATATATTTT. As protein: CASSPLDRAGNTIYF.